This entry describes one T cell receptor beta chain. This clone was seen only a few times. Its antigen is still unknown. The record has no base qualities; no much larger clone is one base away. The data belong to a study of CD8+ T cells in alopecia areata (dated by TCRdb to the late 2010s). Some background on the complete study: To study T cell clonal expansion in alopecia areata, the researchers applied high-throughput TCRbeta sequencing to both the C3H/HeJ mouse model and human patients. On the human side, TCRbeta sequencing was run on scalp tissue and on sorted CD4+ and CD8+ peripheral blood T cells from healthy controls and from alopecia areata patients with either patchy or totalis/universalis disease. Scalp clonality was compared across normal scalp (n=4), patchy alopecia areata scalp (n=8), and alopecia totalis/universalis scalp (n=8). RNA came from the PAXgene miRNA kit for fixed scalp, the miRNeasy kit for PBMCs, and the RNeasy kit for mouse skin. Amplification of TCRbeta CDR3 regions was done by immunoSEQ multiplex PCR using 35 Vbeta forward primers and 13 Jbeta reverse primers.

Here is what the overall study found, with its caveats: Higher clonality and more expanded CD8+ clones were observed in lesional scalp than in normal scalp, particularly in alopecia totalis/universalis, a finding suggestive of antigenic drive. Shared TCR sequences between patients were less evident than in mice, which may be partly attributable to HLA diversity in the patient population. Unlike mouse skin, where gammadelta T cells dominate, normal human skin contains resident alphabeta T cells that get sequenced too, which complicates analysis of the scalp TCR repertoire.

Libraries came from the immunoSEQ multiplex PCR assay. RNA was extracted from all samples and reverse transcribed into cDNA, which served as template for TCR sequencing. SuperScript III was used to make first-strand cDNA, primed with a 2:1 mix of oligo-dT and random hexamers. A synthetic immune receptor repertoire was used to gauge amplification bias, and whatever bias remained was removed computationally. In the authors' own workflow: Raw reads were preprocessed to remove errors, and CDR3 was defined according to IMGT conventions as the region from the conserved cysteine to phenylalanine. Clonality was computed by normalizing Shannon entropy by log2 of the number of productive unique TCRs and subtracting the result from 1. Whether scalp clones were CD4 or CD8 was inferred by matching scalp TCRbeta sequences against CD4 and CD8 repertoires sorted from blood. The clones in this table, taken by TCRdb from immuneACCESS, are in-frame only. Not every clone is retained; where verified, under half of the shortfall comes from an unresolved V gene, and the cause of the rest is unknown. The DNA gave D and trimming, while V, J and clone size come from that table. This sample is represented by under 65,000 clones; 40% to 50% of them were singletons. Just over 50% of the sample rests with the top ten.

Lesional scalp punch biopsies and peripheral blood were collected from alopecia areata patients. After PBMCs were isolated by density centrifugation and stained for CD3, CD4 and CD8, a FACSAria was used to sort CD4+ and CD8+ T cells. The untreated alopecia areata patients were recruited through a multicenter biomarker study. In roughly five patients from the biomarker study, the blood CD8+ T cells went through an additional sort into NKG2D-low and NKG2D-high fractions. The sample was NKG2D-low CD8+ T cells sorted from blood. The sample's cell subset or site label is to be understood as: sorted CD8+ NKG2D-low blood T cells. The receptor was derived from a human donor with alopecia areata.

The CDR3 region has the sequence CSASGGLNTGELFF. The DNA is TGCAGCGCATCGGGGGGCCTGAACACCGGGGAGCTGTTTTTT. The rearranged chain carries TRBV29-1 and TRBJ2-2; the D gene is perhaps TRBD2, on 7 matching bases. The CDR3 runs 14 residues from the cysteine to the phenylalanine. Only CDR3 DNA remains: 42 bases, in frame from the first base. CDR1 SQVTM and CDR2 ANQGSEA are derived from the germline V gene. V is clipped by 7 bases and J by 1 base, and the sequence between their germline boundaries is 13 bases long.